The subject of this entry is one TCR beta chain. Germline V CDR1 and CDR2: SGHDT, YYEEEE. The CDR3 runs to 15 residues. V was shortened by 4 bases and J by 7 bases, with 17 bases between the two germline ends. The entry originates in a study of blood T cell repertoires in COVID-19. About the research overall: Sites across the United States, Italy and Spain contributed samples from acute and convalescent COVID-19. Sources were T cells, B-cell-depleted T cells, or PBMCs; the material itself was cDNA or gDNA.

This table comes from immunoSEQ multiplex PCR, and its TCRdb copy is limited to in-frame clones, with some not included. This table has under 75,000 clones, about 81% appearing once. The sample was peripheral blood. The chain employs TRBV5-6 and TRBJ1-4, with D tentatively TRBD1 (5 bases). This clonotype was sampled from a man older than 75 with acute or convalescent COVID-19. The CDR3 DNA sequence: TGTGCCAGCAGCCCAAACGGGGGGTTTGGTGAAAAACTGTTTTTT. It translates to CASSPNGGFGEKLFF.